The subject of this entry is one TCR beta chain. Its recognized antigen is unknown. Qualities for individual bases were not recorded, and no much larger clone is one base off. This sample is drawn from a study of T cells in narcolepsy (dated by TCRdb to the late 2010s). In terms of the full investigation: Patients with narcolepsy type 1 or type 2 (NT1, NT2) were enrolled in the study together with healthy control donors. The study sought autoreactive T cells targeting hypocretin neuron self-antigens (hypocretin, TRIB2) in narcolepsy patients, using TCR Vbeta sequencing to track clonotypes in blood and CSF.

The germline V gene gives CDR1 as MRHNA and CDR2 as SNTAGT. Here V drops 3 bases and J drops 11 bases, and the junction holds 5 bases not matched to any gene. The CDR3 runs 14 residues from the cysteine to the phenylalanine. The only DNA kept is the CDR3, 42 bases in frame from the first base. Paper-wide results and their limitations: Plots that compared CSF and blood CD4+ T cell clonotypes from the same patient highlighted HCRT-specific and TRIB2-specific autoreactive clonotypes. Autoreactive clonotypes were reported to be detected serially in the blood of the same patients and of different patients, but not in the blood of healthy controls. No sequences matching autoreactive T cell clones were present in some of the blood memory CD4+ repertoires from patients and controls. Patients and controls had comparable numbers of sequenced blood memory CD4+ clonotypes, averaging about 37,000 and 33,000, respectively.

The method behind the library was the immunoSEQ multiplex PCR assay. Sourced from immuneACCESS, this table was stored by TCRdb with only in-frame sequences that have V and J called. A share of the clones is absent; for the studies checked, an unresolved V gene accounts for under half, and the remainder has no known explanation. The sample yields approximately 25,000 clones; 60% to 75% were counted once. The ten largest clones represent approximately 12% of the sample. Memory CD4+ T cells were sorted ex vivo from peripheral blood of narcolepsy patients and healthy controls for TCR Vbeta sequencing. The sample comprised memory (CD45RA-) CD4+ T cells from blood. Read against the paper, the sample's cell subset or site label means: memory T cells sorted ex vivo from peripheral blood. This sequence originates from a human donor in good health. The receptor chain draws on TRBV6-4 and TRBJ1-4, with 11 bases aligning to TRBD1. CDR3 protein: CASSEDRGRQKLFF. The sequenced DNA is TGTGCCAGCAGTGAGGACAGGGGGCGGCAGAAACTGTTTTTT.